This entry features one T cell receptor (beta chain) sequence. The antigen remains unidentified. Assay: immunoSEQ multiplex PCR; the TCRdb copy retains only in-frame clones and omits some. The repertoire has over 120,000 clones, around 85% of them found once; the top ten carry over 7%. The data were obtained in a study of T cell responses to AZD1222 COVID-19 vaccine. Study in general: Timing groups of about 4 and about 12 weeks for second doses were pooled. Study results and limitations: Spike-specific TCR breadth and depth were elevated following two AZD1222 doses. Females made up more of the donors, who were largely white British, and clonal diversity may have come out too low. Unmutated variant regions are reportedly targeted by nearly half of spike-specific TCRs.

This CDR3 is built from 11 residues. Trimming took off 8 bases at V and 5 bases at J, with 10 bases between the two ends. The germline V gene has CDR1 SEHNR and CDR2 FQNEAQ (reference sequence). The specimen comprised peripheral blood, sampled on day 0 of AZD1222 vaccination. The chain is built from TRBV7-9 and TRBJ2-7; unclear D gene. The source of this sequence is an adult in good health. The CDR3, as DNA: TGTGCCAGCGACGAAGGGAACGAGCAGTACTTC. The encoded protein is CASDEGNEQYF.